These 6 T cell receptor beta chains were sequenced from one sample in a study of blood T cells in healthy people across ages. A second 7 to 11 cycle PCR used barcoded and J-beta primers. MiXCR, applied by TCRdb to the 5' RACE reads, yields one record per CDR3 protein. The sample contains about 590,000 distinct CDR3 sequences, under 30% of which appear only once. The specimen sequenced was blood. These receptors all stem from a woman aged 80 or over in good health.

With regard to this clonotype: A much larger clone is a single base away; this may be a read error. The chain combines TRBV11-2 with TRBJ2-1; 8 bases are a match to TRBD2. Looked up from germline, CDR1 is SGHAT and CDR2 is FQNNGV. This CDR3 is built from 15 residues. The CDR3 sequence: CAGSLTRGGHPEQFF. The CDR3 DNA reads as TGTGCCGGCAGCTTAACCCGGGGGGGCCACCCTGAGCAGTTCTTC.

Of note for this clonotype: Given a much more abundant clone one base away, this may be a read error. The chain recombines TRBV20-1 with TRBJ2-1; 9 nucleotides line up with TRBD2. The germline gives CDR1 DFQATT, CDR2 SNEGSKA (reference sequence). This CDR3 has 14 amino acids. V gave up 0 bases and J gave up 8 bases; unmatched junction bases: 5. Written as DNA, the CDR3 is TGCAGTGCTAGAGATTGGACTAGCGCCCATGAGCAGTTCTTC. Translating it yields CSARDWTSAHEQFF.

This sequence joins TRBV7-2 and TRBJ1-4; possibly TRBD1 for D (6 bases). The germline CDR1 and CDR2 sequences are SGHTA and FQGNSA. The length of the CDR3 is 15 residues. With 4 bases removed from V and 3 bases from J, the gap between germline ends came to 12 bases. The CDR3 region has the DNA TGTGCCAGCAGCTCCACAGGGTGGGCTAATGAAAAACTGTTTTTT. This translates into CASSSTGWANEKLFF.

This clonotype was seen many times. This chain joins TRBV12-3 or TRBV12-4 and TRBJ1-6; TRBD1 matches at 9 bases. V shed 6 bases and J 3 bases; nucleotides not matched to a gene: 6. This CDR3 is built from 16 residues. The CDR3: CASSLGQGYYNSPLHF. The CDR3 DNA reads as TGTGCCAGCAGCCTAGGACAGGGGTACTATAATTCACCCCTCCACTTT.

This clonotype was recorded once. This chain joins TRBV20-1 and TRBJ2-1; D is unresolved. This CDR3 has 12 residues. CDR1 and CDR2 (germline): DFQATT, SNEGSKA (reference sequence). Deletions cut 3 bases from V and 8 bases from J, with 11 bases between. CDR3 protein: CSASSVDDEQFF. The CDR3, as DNA: TGCAGTGCTAGTTCGGTCGACGATGAGCAGTTCTTC.

This clonotype was seen repeatedly, ten times or more. This chain connects TRBV6-5 to TRBJ2-5; 9 positions agree with TRBD2. Germline assignment: CDR1 MNHEY and CDR2 SVGAGI. Losses at the gene ends were 6 bases for V and 5 bases for J; bases not matched to a gene: 13. The CDR3 is made up of 16 amino acids. CDR3 sequence reads: CASSPPGGLASETQYF. The CDR3, as DNA: TGTGCCAGCAGCCCACCGGGTGGACTAGCGAGTGAGACCCAGTACTTC.